The 18 T cell receptor beta chains below come from one sample, sequenced in a study of T cells in Graves' hyperthyroidism and ophthalmopathy (dated by TCRdb to between 2018 and 2021). The library was produced with multiplex PCR. Sequencing took place on an Illumina HiSeq 2000. TCR beta CDR3 regions were amplified from RNA transcripts. The first round of RT-PCR for the TCR CDR3 was performed with the HTBI primer set and the Qiagen OneStep RT-PCR kit. Using fastp at Q25 and MiXCR, TCRdb reprocessed the public reads and kept productive beta chains. Each record represents a unique CDR3 protein, reported with the most common genes and DNA among its rows. Counted in this sample were more than 350,000 distinct CDR3 sequences; roughly 15% of them appeared once. The top ten hold about 20% of the sample. Sequencing was performed on blood. The receptors come from a woman aged 25 to 39 with Graves' ophthalmopathy.

This clonotype has more than one count but fewer than ten. The chain employs TRBV9 and TRBJ2-7, with D possibly being TRBD2 (7 bases). V was cut by 4 bases and J by 7 bases, with 24 bases left in between. There are 16 residues in the CDR3. Germline V gene lookup returns CDR1 SGDLS and CDR2 YYNGEE. CDR3 sequence: CASSSRGGVDTLEQYF. CDR3 DNA: TGTGCCAGCAGCTCTAGAGGGGGGGTAGACACCTTGGAGCAGTACTTC.

The V gene is TRBV10-2, the J gene TRBJ1-2; 9 nucleotides line up with TRBD1. The germline gives CDR1 WSHSY, CDR2 SAAADI. CDR3 length equals 14 residues. After removal of 7 bases from V and 5 bases from J, the junction contained 8 bases not matched to a gene. CDR3 sequence (DNA): TGCGCCAGCAAAGACAGGGGGTTTGGGTATGGCTACACCTTC. It encodes CASKDRGFGYGYTF.

This clonotype has more than one count but fewer than ten. V and J are TRBV4-2 and TRBJ1-1; D call uncertain. This CDR3 is 16 amino acids long. Between the trimmed V and J ends, which lost 4 bases and 0 bases, there was a span of 15 bases. Germline V lookup: CDR1 LGHNA, CDR2 YNFKEQ. CDR3 in DNA: TGTGCCAGCAGCCCCGAGGTTGCGGGGATGAACACTGAAGCTTTCTTT. Its protein is CASSPEVAGMNTEAFF.

This clonotype was counted between two and nine times. The chain joins TRBV20-1 to TRBJ2-1, with D possibly matching TRBD2 (5 bases). This CDR3 has 14 residues. Germline CDR1 reads DFQATT; CDR2 reads SNEGSKA (reference sequence). V gave up 4 bases and J gave up 0 bases, with 10 bases separating them. DNA for the CDR3: TGCAGTGCTAAAGCGGTCACCTCCTACAATGAGCAGTTCTTC. Amino acids: CSAKAVTSYNEQFF.

This clonotype was seen repeatedly, ten times or more. This chain joins TRBV6-1 and TRBJ1-6; D not certain. The V gene's germline CDR1 is MNHNS and CDR2 SASEGT. Deletions cut 3 bases from V and 7 bases from J, with 16 bases between. CDR3 length: 16 amino acids. CDR3 DNA sequence: TGTGCCAGCAGTGATATGGACGGCTATGGGAATTCACCCCTCCACTTT. It is translated as CASSDMDGYGNSPLHF.

The chain carries TRBV10-2 and TRBJ2-1; D not certain. The CDR3 has 14 amino acids. V dropped 0 bases and J dropped 5 bases, with 8 bases sitting between them. Germline V CDR1 and CDR2: WSHSY, SAAADI. CDR3 DNA: TGCGCCAGCAGTGAGTCGAGAGCTCACAATGAGCAGTTCTTC. Residues: CASSESRAHNEQFF.

This clonotype was observed a few times. The chain uses TRBV4-1 and TRBJ2-7; 10 bases align to TRBD1. The ends lost 2 bases at V and 3 bases at J; junction bases unmatched: 4. Germline V gene sequence: CDR1 MGHRA, CDR2 YSYEKL. This CDR3 spans 15 amino acids. CDR3 in DNA: TGCGCCAGCAGCCAATCCCGGGACAGGGGCTACGAGCAGTACTTC. Amino acid sequence: CASSQSRDRGYEQYF.

This clonotype was seen ten or more times. The chain has TRBV30 and TRBJ1-3; 12 bases are a match to TRBD1. Germline V gene sequence: CDR1 GTSNPN, CDR2 SVGIG (reference sequence). The V gene end was trimmed by 0 bases and the J gene end by 4 bases; junction bases not matched to a gene: 4. This CDR3 comprises 16 residues. CDR3 coding DNA: TGTGCCTGGAGTGTAGGGACAGGGGGCAGCGGAAACACCATATATTTT. As protein: CAWSVGTGGSGNTIYF.

The chain combines TRBV20-1 with TRBJ2-5; D is possibly TRBD1 (6 bases). CDR3 length: 14 residues. Trimming left V 0 bases short and J 5 bases short, with 13 bases between. Germline V gene lookup returns CDR1 DFQATT and CDR2 SNEGSKA (reference sequence). CDR3 protein: CSARDRQAWETQYF. CDR3 DNA: TGCAGTGCTAGAGACAGACAGGCATGGGAGACCCAGTACTTC.

The rearrangement joins TRBV7-2 to TRBJ1-5; D is unresolved. The CDR3 has 16 amino acids. The germline V and J ends were trimmed by 6 bases and 2 bases, with 17 bases remaining between them. CDR1 is SGHTA, CDR2 FQGNSA, per germline. In DNA form, the CDR3 reads TGTGCCAGCAGTTTTTCGTTTAGACGTGGCAATCAGCCCCAGCATTTT. It is translated as CASSFSFRRGNQPQHF.

Many counts were recorded for this clonotype. This sequence joins TRBV3-1 and TRBJ2-5; D not resolved. The V end was cut by 1 base, the J end by 4 bases, with 7 bases between. Germline CDR1 reads LGHDT; CDR2 reads YNNKEL (reference sequence). The CDR3 loop spans 13 amino acids. Written as DNA, the CDR3 is TGTGCCAGCAGCCAAGTTGCCGGAGAGACCCAGTACTTC. As protein: CASSQVAGETQYF.

The table lists this clonotype with many counts. V usage is TRBV18 and J usage is TRBJ1-5; D ambiguous. The germline V and J ends were trimmed by 3 bases and 5 bases, with 8 bases remaining between them. This CDR3 is 13 amino acids long. CDR1 is KGHSH and CDR2 is LQKENI in the germline V gene. CDR3 region: CASSPDFDQPQHF. The CDR3 bases are TGTGCCAGCTCACCTGACTTCGATCAGCCCCAGCATTTT. Combining the CDR3 with reference TRBV18 and TRBJ1-5 gives the whole variable domain NAGVMQNPRHLVRRRGQEARLRCSPMKGHSHVYWYRQLPEEGLKFMVYLQKENIIDESGMPKERFSAEFPKEGPSILRIQQVVRGDSAAYFCASSPDFDQPQHFGDGTRLSIL.

This clonotype was recorded at least ten times. This sequence joins TRBV5-1 and TRBJ1-4; tentative D call: TRBD1 (5 bases). V shed 1 base and J shed 7 bases, with 14 bases lying between them. CDR1 and CDR2 (germline): SGHRS, YFSETQ. This CDR3 spans 15 amino acids. Here the CDR3 reads CASSLRAQVPEKLFF. CDR3 nucleotides: TGCGCCAGCAGCTTGAGGGCACAGGTGCCTGAAAAACTGTTTTTT.

This clonotype was detected only a few times. This chain uses TRBV27 with TRBJ2-2; D remains unclear. This CDR3 has 13 amino acids. The ends were cut back, 5 bases at V and 2 bases at J, with 6 bases in the middle. The germline gives CDR1 MNHEY, CDR2 SMNVEV (reference sequence). In DNA, the CDR3 is TGTGCCAGCAGTATCCATAACACCGGGGAGCTGTTTTTT. Translating it yields CASSIHNTGELFF.

This clonotype was detected ten times or more. V usage is TRBV24-1 and J usage is TRBJ1-5; D not resolved. The V gene's germline CDR1 is KGHDR and CDR2 SFDVKD. This CDR3 contains 16 residues. V lost 3 bases and J 7 bases, leaving 18 bases between the germline ends. The CDR3 loop reads CATSDETGSGNQPQHF. CDR3 coding DNA: TGTGCCACCAGTGATGAGACCGGCTCTGGGAACCAGCCCCAGCATTTT.

This sequence joins TRBV20-1 and TRBJ2-7; 10 bases map to TRBD1. CDR3 size: 15 residues. Germline V lookup: CDR1 DFQATT, CDR2 SNEGSKA (reference sequence). CDR3 DNA: TGCAGCTACAGGACAGGGGGTTCGGGTTCCTACGAGCAGTACTTC. The encoded protein is CSYRTGGSGSYEQYF.

This clonotype was seen repeatedly, ten times or more. V gene TRBV18 combines with J gene TRBJ1-1; 9 bases align to TRBD1. The CDR3 extends over 15 amino acids. Losses at the gene ends were 3 bases for V and 5 bases for J; bases not matched to a gene: 7. The V gene's germline CDR1 is KGHSH and CDR2 LQKENI. The CDR3 reads CASSPGQGLGTEAFF. CDR3 DNA sequence: TGTGCCAGCTCACCCGGACAGGGGTTGGGGACTGAAGCTTTCTTT.

Ten or more counts support this clonotype. The rearrangement uses TRBV30 and TRBJ2-7; D might be TRBD1 or TRBD2, each matching 5 bases. CDR3 length equals 12 residues. V dropped 8 bases and J dropped 3 bases, with 14 bases sitting between them. Looked up from germline, CDR1 is GTSNPN and CDR2 is SVGIG (reference sequence). The CDR3 DNA follows: TGTGCCGGGGGACGGATAGACTACGAGCAGTACTTC. Encoded protein: CAGGRIDYEQYF.